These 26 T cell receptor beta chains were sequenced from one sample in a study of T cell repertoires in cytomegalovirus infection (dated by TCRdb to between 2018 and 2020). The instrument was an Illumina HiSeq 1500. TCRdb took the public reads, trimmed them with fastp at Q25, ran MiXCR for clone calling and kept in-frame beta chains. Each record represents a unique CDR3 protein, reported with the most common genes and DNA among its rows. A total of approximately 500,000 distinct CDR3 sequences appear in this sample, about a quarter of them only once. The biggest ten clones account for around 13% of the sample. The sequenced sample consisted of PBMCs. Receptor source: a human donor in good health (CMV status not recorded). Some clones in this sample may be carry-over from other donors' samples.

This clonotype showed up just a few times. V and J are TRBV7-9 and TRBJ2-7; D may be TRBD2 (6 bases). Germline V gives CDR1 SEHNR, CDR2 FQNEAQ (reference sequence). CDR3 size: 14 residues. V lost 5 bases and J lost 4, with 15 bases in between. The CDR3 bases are TGTGCCAGCAGCCCCGGGGCTAGCGAGTACGAGCAGTACTTC. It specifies CASSPGASEYEQYF.

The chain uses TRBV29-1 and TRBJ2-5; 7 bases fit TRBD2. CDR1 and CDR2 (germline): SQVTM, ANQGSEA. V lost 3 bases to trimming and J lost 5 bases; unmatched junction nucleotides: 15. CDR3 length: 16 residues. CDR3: CSVEYSAFAGAETQYF. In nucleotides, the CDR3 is TGCAGCGTTGAGTACAGCGCTTTTGCGGGAGCGGAGACCCAGTACTTC. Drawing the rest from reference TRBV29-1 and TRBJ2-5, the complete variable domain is SAVISQKPSRDICQRGTSLTIQCQVDSQVTMMFWYRQQPGQSLTLIATANQGSEATYESGFVIDKFPISRPNLTFSTLTVSNMSPEDSSIYLCSVEYSAFAGAETQYFGPGTRLLVL.

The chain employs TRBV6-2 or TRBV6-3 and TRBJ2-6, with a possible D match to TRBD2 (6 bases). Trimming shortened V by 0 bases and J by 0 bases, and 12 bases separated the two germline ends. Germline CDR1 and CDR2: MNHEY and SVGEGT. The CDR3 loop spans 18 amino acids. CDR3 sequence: CASSYSGGAISGANVLTF. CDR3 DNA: TGTGCCAGCAGTTACTCTGGCGGGGCGATCTCTGGGGCCAACGTCCTGACTTTC.

CDR3 sequence: CASSHGGDTYEQYF. The CDR3 DNA sequence: TGTGCCAGCAGCCACGGCGGAGATACCTACGAGCAGTACTTC. The chain combines TRBV7-6 with TRBJ2-7; no clear D. Germline-derived CDR1 and CDR2 are SGHVS and FNYEAQ. Trimming shortened V by 5 bases and J by 2 bases, and 13 bases separated the two germline ends. This CDR3 comprises 14 residues.

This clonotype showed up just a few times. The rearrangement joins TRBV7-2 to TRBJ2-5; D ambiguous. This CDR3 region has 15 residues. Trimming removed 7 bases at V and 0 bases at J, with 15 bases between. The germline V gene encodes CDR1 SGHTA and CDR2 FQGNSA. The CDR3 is CASTPPREHQETQYF. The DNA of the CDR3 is TGTGCCAGCACCCCTCCCCGTGAACACCAAGAGACCCAGTACTTC.

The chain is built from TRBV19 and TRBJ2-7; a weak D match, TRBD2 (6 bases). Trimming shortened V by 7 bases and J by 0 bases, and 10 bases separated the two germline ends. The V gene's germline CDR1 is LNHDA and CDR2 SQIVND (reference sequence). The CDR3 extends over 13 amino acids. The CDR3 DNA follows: TGTGCCAGTAATGCGGGGCCCTCCTACGAGCAGTACTTC. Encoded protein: CASNAGPSYEQYF.

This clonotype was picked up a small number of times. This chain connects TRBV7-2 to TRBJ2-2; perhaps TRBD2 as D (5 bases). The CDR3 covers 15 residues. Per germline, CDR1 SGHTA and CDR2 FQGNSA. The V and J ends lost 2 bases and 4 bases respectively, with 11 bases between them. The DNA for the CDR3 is TGTGCCAGCAGCTTATCTTCTAGCTCCACCGGGGAGCTGTTTTTT. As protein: CASSLSSSSTGELFF.

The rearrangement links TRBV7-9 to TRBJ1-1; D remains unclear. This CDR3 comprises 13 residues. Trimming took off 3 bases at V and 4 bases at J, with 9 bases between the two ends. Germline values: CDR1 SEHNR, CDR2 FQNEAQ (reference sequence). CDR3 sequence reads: CASSFTVSTEAFF. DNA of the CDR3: TGTGCCAGCAGCTTTACGGTGTCCACTGAAGCTTTCTTT.

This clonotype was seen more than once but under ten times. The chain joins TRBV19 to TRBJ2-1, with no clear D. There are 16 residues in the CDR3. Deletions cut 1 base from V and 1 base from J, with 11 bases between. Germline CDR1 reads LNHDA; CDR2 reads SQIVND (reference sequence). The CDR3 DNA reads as TGTGCCAGTAGTATAGGTACTACCGGATCCTACAATGAGCAGTTCTTC. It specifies CASSIGTTGSYNEQFF.

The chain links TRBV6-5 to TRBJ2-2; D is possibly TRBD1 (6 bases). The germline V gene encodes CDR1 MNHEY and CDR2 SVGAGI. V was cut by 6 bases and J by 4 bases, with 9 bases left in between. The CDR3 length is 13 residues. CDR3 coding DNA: TGTGCCAGCAGCATGGACAGCACCGGGGAGCTGTTTTTT. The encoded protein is CASSMDSTGELFF.

In DNA form, the CDR3 reads TGCGCCAGCAGTGAGTTGTCTAGCGGGGACTTGGGGGATGAGCAGTTCTTC. Translating gives CASSELSSGDLGDEQFF. V usage is TRBV10-2 and J usage is TRBJ2-1; 9 nucleotides agree with TRBD2. The germline gives CDR1 WSHSY, CDR2 SAAADI. The CDR3 contains 17 residues. V was clipped by 1 base and J by 8 bases; unmatched bases: 12.

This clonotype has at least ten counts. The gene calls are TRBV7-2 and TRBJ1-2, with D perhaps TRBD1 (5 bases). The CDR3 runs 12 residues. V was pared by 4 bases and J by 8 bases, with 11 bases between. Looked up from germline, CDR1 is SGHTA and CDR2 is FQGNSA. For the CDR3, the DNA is TGTGCCAGCAGCTCACTTGGGGGGGGCTACACCTTC. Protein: CASSSLGGGYTF.

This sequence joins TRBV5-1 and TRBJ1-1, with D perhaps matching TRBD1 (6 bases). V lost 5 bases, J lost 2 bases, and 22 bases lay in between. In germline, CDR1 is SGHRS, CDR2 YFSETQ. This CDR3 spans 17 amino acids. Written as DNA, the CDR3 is TGCGCCAGCAGTCCCGGGGAGGGGGTATTAGGAAACACTGAAGCTTTCTTT. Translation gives CASSPGEGVLGNTEAFF.

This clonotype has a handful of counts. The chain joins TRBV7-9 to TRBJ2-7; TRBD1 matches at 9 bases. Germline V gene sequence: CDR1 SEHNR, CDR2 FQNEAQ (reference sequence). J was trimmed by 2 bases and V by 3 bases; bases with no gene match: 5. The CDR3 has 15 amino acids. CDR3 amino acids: CASSLTGGSTYEQYV. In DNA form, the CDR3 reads TGTGCCAGCAGCTTGACAGGGGGGTCGACCTACGAGCAGTACGTC.

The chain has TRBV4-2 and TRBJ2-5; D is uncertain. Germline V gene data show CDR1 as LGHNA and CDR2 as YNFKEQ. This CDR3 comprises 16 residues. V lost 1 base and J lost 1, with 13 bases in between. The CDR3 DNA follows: TGTGCCAGCAGCCAAGGGTCCGAAGTCACCCAAGAGACCCAGTACTTC. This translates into CASSQGSEVTQETQYF.

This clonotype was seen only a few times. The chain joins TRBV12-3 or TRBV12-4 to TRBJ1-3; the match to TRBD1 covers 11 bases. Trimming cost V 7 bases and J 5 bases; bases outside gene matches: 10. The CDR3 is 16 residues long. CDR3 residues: CASMSGGQGGRNTIYF. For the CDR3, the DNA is TGTGCCAGCATGTCCGGGGGACAGGGGGGAAGAAACACCATATATTTT.

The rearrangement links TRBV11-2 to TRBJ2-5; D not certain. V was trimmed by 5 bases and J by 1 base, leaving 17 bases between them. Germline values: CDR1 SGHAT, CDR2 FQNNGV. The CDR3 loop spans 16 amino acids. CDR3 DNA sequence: TGTGCCAGCAGCCAGAATGACTTAGGGCTCCAAGAGACCCAGTACTTC. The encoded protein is CASSQNDLGLQETQYF.

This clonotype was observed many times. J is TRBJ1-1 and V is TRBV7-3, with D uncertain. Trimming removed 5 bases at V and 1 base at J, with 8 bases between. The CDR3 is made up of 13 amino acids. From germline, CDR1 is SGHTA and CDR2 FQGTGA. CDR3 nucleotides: TGTGCCAGCAGCACAAGACAGAACACTGAAGCTTTCTTT. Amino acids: CASSTRQNTEAFF.

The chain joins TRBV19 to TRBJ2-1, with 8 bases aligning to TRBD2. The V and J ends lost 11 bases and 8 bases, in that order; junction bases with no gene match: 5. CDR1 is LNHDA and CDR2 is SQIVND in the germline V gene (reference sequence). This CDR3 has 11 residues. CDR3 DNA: TGTGCCGAGCGGGAGAGGGATGAGCAGTTCTTC. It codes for CAERERDEQFF.

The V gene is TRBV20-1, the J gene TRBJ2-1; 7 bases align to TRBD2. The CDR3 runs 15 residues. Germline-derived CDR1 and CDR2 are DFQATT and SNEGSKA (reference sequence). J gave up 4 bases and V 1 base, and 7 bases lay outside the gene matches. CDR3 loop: CSARGGSGYYNEQFF. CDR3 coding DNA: TGCAGTGCTAGAGGGGGTAGCGGGTATTACAATGAGCAGTTCTTC.

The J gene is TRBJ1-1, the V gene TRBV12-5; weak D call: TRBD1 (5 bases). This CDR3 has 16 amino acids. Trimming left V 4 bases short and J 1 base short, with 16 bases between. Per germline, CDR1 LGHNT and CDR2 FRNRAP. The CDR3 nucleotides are TGTGCTAGTGGTTGGGGACGCATGGGCCCGAACACTGAAGCTTTCTTT. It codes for CASGWGRMGPNTEAFF. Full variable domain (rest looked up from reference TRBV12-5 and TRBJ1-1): DARVTQTPRHKVTEMGQEVTMRCQPILGHNTVFWYRQTMMQGLELLAYFRNRAPLDDSGMPKDRFSAEMPDATLATLKIQPSEPRDSAVYFCASGWGRMGPNTEAFFGQGTRLTVV.

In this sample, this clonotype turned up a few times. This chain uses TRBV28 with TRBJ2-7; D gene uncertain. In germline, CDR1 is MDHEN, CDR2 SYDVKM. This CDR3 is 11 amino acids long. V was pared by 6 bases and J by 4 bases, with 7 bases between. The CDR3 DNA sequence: TGTGCCAGCAGGCGGTATTACGAGCAGTACTTC. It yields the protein CASRRYYEQYF.

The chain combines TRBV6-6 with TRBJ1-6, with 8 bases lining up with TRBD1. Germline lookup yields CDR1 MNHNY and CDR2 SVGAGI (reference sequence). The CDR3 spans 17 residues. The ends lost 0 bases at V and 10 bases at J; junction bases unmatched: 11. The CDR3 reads CASSYSITDREASPLHF. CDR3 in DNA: TGTGCCAGCAGTTACTCGATAACGGACAGGGAAGCCTCACCCCTCCACTTT.

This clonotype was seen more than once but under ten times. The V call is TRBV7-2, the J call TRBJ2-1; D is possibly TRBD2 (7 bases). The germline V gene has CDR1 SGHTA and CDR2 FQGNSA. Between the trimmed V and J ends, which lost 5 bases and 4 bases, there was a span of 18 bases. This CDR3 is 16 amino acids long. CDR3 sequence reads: CASSLRSGTTYNEQFF. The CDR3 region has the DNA TGTGCCAGCAGCCTCCGCAGCGGGACAACATACAATGAGCAGTTCTTC.

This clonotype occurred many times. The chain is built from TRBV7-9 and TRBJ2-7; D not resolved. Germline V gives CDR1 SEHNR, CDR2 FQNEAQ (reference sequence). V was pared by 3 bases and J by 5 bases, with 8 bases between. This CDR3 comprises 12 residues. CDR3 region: CASSLQSHEQYV. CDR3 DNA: TGTGCCAGCAGCTTGCAGTCTCACGAGCAGTACGTC.

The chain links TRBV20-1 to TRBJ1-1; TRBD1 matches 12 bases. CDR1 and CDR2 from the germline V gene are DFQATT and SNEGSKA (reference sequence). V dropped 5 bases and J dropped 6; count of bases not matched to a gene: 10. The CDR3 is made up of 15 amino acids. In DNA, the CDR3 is TGCAGTGCTCTACCGGGACAGGGGGCGTTCGCTGAAGCTTTCTTT. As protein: CSALPGQGAFAEAFF.